Described below is a single TCR beta chain sequence and its context. In the original processing: Nucleated cell counts were estimated from reference gene primer amplification. Only in-frame clones appear in the TCRdb table, and some are missing; sequencing was by immunoSEQ multiplex PCR. That table supplies the V and J calls and clone size; D and trimming were determined from the DNA. Of some 220,000 clones in the sample, approximately 83% were seen once. This entry belongs to a study of blood T cell repertoires in COVID-19. In the study overall: Sites in the United States, Italy and Spain provided acute and convalescent COVID-19 samples. Nucleic acid was either cDNA or gDNA, and it came from T cells, B-cell-depleted T cells, or PBMCs.

There are 17 residues in the CDR3. Germline-derived CDR1 and CDR2 are SGHNT and YYREEE (reference sequence). J gave up 1 base and V 3 bases, and 8 bases lay outside the gene matches. The receptor was derived from a woman aged 55-69 years with acute or convalescent COVID-19. Sequencing used peripheral blood. The chain joins TRBV5-4 to TRBJ2-1; the match to TRBD1 covers 9 bases. CDR3 region: CASSSDRGLRSYNEQFF. CDR3 DNA: TGTGCCAGCAGCTCGGACAGGGGACTACGGTCCTACAATGAGCAGTTCTTC.